The table lists the clone carrying this T cell receptor beta chain with many counts. Each sample yielded at least 6 million isolated PBMCs. The sample belongs to a study of blood T cells in healthy people across ages. Primers used in a second PCR of about 7 to 12 cycles were a sample-barcoded 5' primer and a J-beta primer mix. TCRdb reprocessed the 5' RACE reads via MiXCR and lists one record per CDR3 protein. This table holds 2 million or so distinct CDR3 sequences, about 50% found once. This clonotype was obtained from a woman aged 40 to 50 in good health. The specimen sequenced was blood.

CDR3 protein: CASSETSGGYNEQFF. For the CDR3, the DNA is TGTGCCAGCAGTGAGACTAGCGGGGGTTACAATGAGCAGTTCTTC. The chain has TRBV12-3 or TRBV12-4 and TRBJ2-1; TRBD2 matches 12 bases. There are 15 residues in the CDR3. Trimming at V came to 5 bases and at J to 4 bases, leaving 3 bases not matched to a gene.